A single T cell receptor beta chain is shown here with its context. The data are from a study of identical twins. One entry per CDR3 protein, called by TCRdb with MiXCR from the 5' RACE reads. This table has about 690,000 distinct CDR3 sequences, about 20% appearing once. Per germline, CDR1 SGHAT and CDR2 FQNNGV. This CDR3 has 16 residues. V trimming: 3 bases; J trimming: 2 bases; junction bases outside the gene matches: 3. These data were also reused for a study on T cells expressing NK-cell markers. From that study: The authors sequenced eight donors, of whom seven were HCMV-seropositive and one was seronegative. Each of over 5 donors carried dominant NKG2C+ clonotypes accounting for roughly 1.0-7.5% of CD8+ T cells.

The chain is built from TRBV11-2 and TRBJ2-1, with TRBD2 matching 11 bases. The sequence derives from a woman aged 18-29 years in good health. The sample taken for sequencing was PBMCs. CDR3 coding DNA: TGTGCCAGCAGCTTTAGCGGGAGGGGACCCTACAATGAGCAGTTCTTC. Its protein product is CASSFSGRGPYNEQFF.